Below, 14 T cell receptor beta chains from the same sample are listed, as sequenced in a study of blood T cell repertoires in COVID-19. Sequenced by immunoSEQ multiplex PCR; TCRdb stores in-frame clones only, minus some. The sample shows roughly 100,000 clones, less than 85% of them seen only once. The sequencing input was peripheral blood. The receptors originated from a woman aged 70-85 years with active or convalescent COVID-19.

As DNA, the CDR3 is TGCGCCAGCAGCTTCCGACAGGATGACACTGAAGCTTTCTTT. Encoded protein: CASSFRQDDTEAFF. This chain connects TRBV4-1 to TRBJ1-1; D perhaps matches TRBD1 (6 bases). The CDR3 is 14 amino acids. Trimming took off 5 bases at V and 3 bases at J, with 13 bases between the two ends. From germline, CDR1 is MGHRA and CDR2 YSYEKL.

The chain recombines TRBV18 with TRBJ1-2, with D perhaps TRBD1 (5 bases). This CDR3 is built from 14 residues. CDR1 and CDR2 (germline): KGHSH, LQKENI. Trimming left V 3 bases short and J 0 bases short, with 8 bases between. The CDR3 DNA reads TGTGCCAGCTCACCCGGGGGTACTAACTATGGCTACACCTTC. Its translation is CASSPGGTNYGYTF.

The chain links TRBV24-1 to TRBJ2-2, with TRBD1 as a possible D gene (7 bases). V lost 4 bases to trimming and J lost 5 bases, with 16 bases between them. Per the germline V gene, CDR1 is KGHDR and CDR2 is SFDVKD. This CDR3 has 16 residues. CDR3 protein: CATSETTGRKTGELFF. Here the CDR3 DNA reads TGTGCCACCAGTGAAACGACAGGGAGGAAGACCGGGGAGCTGTTTTTT.

The sample holds a few counts of this clone. The rearrangement links TRBV12-3 or TRBV12-4 to TRBJ2-7, with TRBD1 as a possible D gene (6 bases). This CDR3 region has 13 residues. V lost 4 bases and J 7 bases, leaving 14 bases between the germline ends. The CDR3 nucleotides are TGTGCCAGCAGTTACAGGGATTTGTGGGAGCAGTACTTC. Its protein is CASSYRDLWEQYF.

This clone was seen only a few times. The rearrangement uses TRBV5-1 and TRBJ1-1; 7 bases are shared with TRBD1. The length of the CDR3 is 15 residues. Germline V gene lookup returns CDR1 SGHRS and CDR2 YFSETQ. V was clipped by 4 bases and J by 1 base; unmatched bases: 7. The CDR3 nucleotides are TGCGCCAGCAGCCTGTGGACAGGAACGAACACTGAAGCTTTCTTT. Encoded protein: CASSLWTGTNTEAFF.

DNA for the CDR3: TGTGCCACCAGCAGATACGGGGGATTATACGAGCAGTACTTC. It encodes CATSRYGGLYEQYF. The gene calls are TRBV15 and TRBJ2-7; D might be TRBD2 (6 bases). CDR1 LNHNV and CDR2 YYDKDF come from the germline V gene (reference sequence). This CDR3 region has 14 residues. Trimming removed 2 bases at V and 4 bases at J, with 12 bases between. The variable domain in full, completed from reference TRBV15 and TRBJ2-7, reads DAMVIQNPRYQVTQFGKPVTLSCSQTLNHNVMYWYQQKSSQAPKLLFHYYDKDFNNEADTPDNFQSRRPNTSFCFLDIRSPGLGDTAMYLCATSRYGGLYEQYFGPGTRLTVT.

The chain links TRBV5-5 to TRBJ1-5, with a tentative D call TRBD1 (6 bases). Trimming took 0 bases from V and 3 from J, leaving 10 bases between them. There are 15 residues in the CDR3. Per germline, CDR1 SGHKS and CDR2 YYEKEE (reference sequence). CDR3 amino acids: CASSLAGTTNQPQHF. CDR3 nucleotides: TGTGCCAGCAGCTTGGCCGGGACAACCAATCAGCCCCAGCATTTT. The full variable domain, completed using reference TRBV5-5 and TRBJ1-5, is DAGVTQSPTHLIKTRGQQVTLRCSPISGHKSVSWYQQVLGQGPQFIFQYYEKEERGRGNFPDRFSARQFPNYSSELNVNALLLGDSALYLCASSLAGTTNQPQHFGDGTRLSIL.

The chain couples TRBV9 to TRBJ2-1; 8 bases match TRBD1. From germline, CDR1 is SGDLS and CDR2 YYNGEE. The V gene end was trimmed by 2 bases and the J gene end by 4 bases; junction bases not matched to a gene: 8. The length of the CDR3 is 16 residues. DNA of the CDR3: TGTGCCAGCAGCGTCGGACAGGGAGACGGATACAATGAGCAGTTCTTC. Protein sequence: CASSVGQGDGYNEQFF.

This chain connects TRBV4-2 to TRBJ1-5; 9 bases match TRBD1. The V segment lost 0 bases and the J segment 7 bases; nucleotides outside the gene matches: 4. Germline-derived CDR1 and CDR2 are LGHNA and YNFKEQ. CDR3 length: 15 amino acids. As DNA, the CDR3 is TGTGCCAGCAGCCAAGAGGCGACAGGGGGACAGCCCCAGCATTTT. This sequence encodes CASSQEATGGQPQHF.

In DNA, the CDR3 is TGTGCCAGCAGCCGAGACAGGGGCGGTGGAAACACCATATATTTT. Translation gives CASSRDRGGGNTIYF. The V call is TRBV14, the J call TRBJ1-3, with 8 bases fitting TRBD1. Losses at the gene ends were 4 bases for V and 3 bases for J; bases not matched to a gene: 5. Germline CDR1 and CDR2: SGHDN and FVKESK. This CDR3 is built from 15 residues. Full variable domain (missing parts from reference TRBV14 and TRBJ1-3): EAGVTQFPSHSVIEKGQTVTLRCDPISGHDNLYWYRRVMGKEIKFLLHFVKESKQDESGMPNNRFLAERTGGTYSTLKVQPAELEDSGVYFCASSRDRGGGNTIYFGEGSWLTVV.

This clone turned up a few times. The rearrangement links TRBV20-1 to TRBJ2-2; TRBD2 aligns across 11 bases. The length of the CDR3 is 16 residues. CDR1 is DFQATT and CDR2 is SNEGSKA in the germline V gene (reference sequence). With V trimmed by 3 bases and J by 4 bases, 7 bases remained unmatched. The CDR3, as DNA: TGCAGTGCTAGTGGCTCCCTAGCGGGAGGCACCGGGGAGCTGTTTTTT. Translating it yields CSASGSLAGGTGELFF.

The V and J genes are TRBV5-6 and TRBJ2-1; 11 bases match TRBD2. V was clipped by 7 bases and J by 5 bases; unmatched bases: 8. This CDR3 spans 15 amino acids. CDR1 and CDR2 from the germline V gene are SGHDT and YYEEEE. The CDR3 is CASVPWTSGHNEQFF. The CDR3 bases are TGTGCCAGCGTCCCGTGGACTAGCGGGCACAATGAGCAGTTCTTC.

This sequence joins TRBV7-8 and TRBJ2-1, with 11 bases lining up with TRBD2. V shed 5 bases and J 8 bases; nucleotides not matched to a gene: 5. CDR1 SGHVS and CDR2 FQNEAQ come from the germline V gene. CDR3 length: 14 residues. The CDR3 DNA reads TGTGCCAGCAGCACTAGCGGGAGTGGTTATGAGCAGTTCTTC. This codes for CASSTSGSGYEQFF.

This chain uses TRBV9 with TRBJ2-3; D uncertain. The V end lost 2 bases, the J end lost 1 base, and 8 bases lay between the germline ends. CDR3 length: 14 amino acids. CDR1 SGDLS and CDR2 YYNGEE come from the germline V gene. The CDR3, as DNA: TGTGCCAGCAGCGTTAGCACTCGCACAGATACGCAGTATTTT. This translates into CASSVSTRTDTQYF. Filled out from reference TRBV9 and TRBJ2-3, the complete variable domain reads DSGVTQTPKHLITATGQRVTLRCSPRSGDLSVYWYQQSLDQGLQFLIQYYNGEERAKGNILERFSAQQFPDLHSELNLSSLELGDSALYFCASSVSTRTDTQYFGPGTRLTVL.